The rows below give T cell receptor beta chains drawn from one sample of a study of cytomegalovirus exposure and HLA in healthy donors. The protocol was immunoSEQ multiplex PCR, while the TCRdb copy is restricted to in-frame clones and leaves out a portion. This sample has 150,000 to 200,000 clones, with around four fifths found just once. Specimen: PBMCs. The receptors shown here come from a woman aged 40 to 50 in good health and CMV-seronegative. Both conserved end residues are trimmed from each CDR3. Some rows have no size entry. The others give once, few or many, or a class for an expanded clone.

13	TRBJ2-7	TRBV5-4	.	ASSSHRQNSYEQY
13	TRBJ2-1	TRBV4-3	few	ASSRSGTSVNEQF
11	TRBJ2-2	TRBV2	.	ASIPPGTGELF
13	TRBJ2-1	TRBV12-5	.	ASGSTRTSYNEQF
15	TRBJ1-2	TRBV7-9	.	ASSFGDTGTTKRGYT
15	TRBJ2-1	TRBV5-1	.	ASSGRASGSSYNEQF
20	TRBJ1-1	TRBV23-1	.	ASSQSLGTEGPFMPMNTEAF
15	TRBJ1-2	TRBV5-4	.	ASSLRSPGQGNYGYT
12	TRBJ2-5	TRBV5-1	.	ASSSGGQQETQY
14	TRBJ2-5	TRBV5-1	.	ASGSGIHSEGETQY
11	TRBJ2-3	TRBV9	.	ASSVYRTDTQY
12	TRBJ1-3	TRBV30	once	AWADRRPGNTIY
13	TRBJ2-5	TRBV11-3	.	ASSSGLAGQETQY
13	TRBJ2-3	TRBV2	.	ASRGGPLVTDTQY
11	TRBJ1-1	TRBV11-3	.	ASSLDIASEAF
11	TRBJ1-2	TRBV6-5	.	ASKLIQGPLYT
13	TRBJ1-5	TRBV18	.	ASSPYSGGNQPQH
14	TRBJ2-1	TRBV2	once	ALSIGERSSYNEQF
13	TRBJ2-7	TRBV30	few	AWSGVSGGSLGQY
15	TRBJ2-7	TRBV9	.	ASSAKPGTGGNYEQY
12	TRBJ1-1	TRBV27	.	ASSAGTPNTEAF
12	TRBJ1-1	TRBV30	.	AWTSVLMNTEAF
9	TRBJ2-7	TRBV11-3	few	ASSLAREQY
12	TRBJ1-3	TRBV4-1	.	ASSQGWSGNTIY
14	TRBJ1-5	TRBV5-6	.	ASSLFGRESNQPQH
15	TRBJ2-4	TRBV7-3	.	ASSSPPTGTGTNIQY
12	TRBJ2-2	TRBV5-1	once	ASSWAGNTGELF
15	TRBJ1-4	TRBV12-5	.	ASAPSGHRGGGEKLF
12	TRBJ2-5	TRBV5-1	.	ASSEGHPQETQY
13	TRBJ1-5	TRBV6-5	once	ASSVESGRNQPQH
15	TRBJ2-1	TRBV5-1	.	ASSLEGTVSSYNEQF
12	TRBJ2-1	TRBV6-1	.	ASTWDRGPNEQF
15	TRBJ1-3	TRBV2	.	ASSEFRDTATGNTIY
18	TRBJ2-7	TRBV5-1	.	ASSLGPGDRGASSSYEQY
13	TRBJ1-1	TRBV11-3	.	ASSSEGQMNTEAF
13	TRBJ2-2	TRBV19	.	ASSSPAGNTGELF
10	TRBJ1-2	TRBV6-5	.	ASSRDRGGGY
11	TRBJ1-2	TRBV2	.	AGTGEISHGYT
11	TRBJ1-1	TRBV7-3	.	ASSTTMNTEAF
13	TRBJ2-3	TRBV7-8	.	ASSLTSGKADTQY
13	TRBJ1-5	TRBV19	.	ASRGQGRMNQPQH
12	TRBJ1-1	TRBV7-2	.	ASTQQGGNTEAF
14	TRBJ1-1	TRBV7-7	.	ASSPYAGGSNTEAF
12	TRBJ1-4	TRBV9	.	ASSVGQDYEKLF
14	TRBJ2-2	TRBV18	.	ASSPNRGGQPGELF
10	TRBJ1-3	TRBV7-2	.	ASSRQGDTIY
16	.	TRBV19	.	ASSKTPGSGATTYEQY
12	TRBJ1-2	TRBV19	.	ASSDLQGNYGYT
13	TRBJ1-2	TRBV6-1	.	ATHPAGAGRFRYT
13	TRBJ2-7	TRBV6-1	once	ASSVDAGIGYEQY
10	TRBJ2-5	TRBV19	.	ASRGAEETQY
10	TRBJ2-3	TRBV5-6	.	ASSLGSDTQY
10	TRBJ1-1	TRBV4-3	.	ASSQGGEQAF
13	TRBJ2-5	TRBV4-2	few	ASSQLGDEKETQY
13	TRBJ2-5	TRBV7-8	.	ASSLYRWTQETQY